The 10 T cell receptor beta chains below were found in one sample sequenced in a study of a mutant IDH1 vaccine in newly diagnosed glioma. Sequencing used immunoSEQ multiplex PCR; TCRdb keeps in-frame clones, though not all of them. Here the sample spans approximately 61,000 clones, approximately 80% being singletons. Their target antigens are unknown. The sample's time point: week 35, safety follow-up. Vaccination used 300 ug of mutant IDH1 20-mer peptide per dose, with topical imiquimod. Sequenced here: PBMCs, sampled from a glioma patient whose treatment included an IDH1 peptide vaccine. The receptors here all came from a man aged 35 to 55 with glioma.

The CDR3 is CASSESGTAYEQYF. The CDR3 nucleotides read TGCGCCAGCAGTGAGTCTGGGACAGCATACGAGCAGTACTTC. The genes are TRBV10-1 and TRBJ2-7; 7 positions agree with TRBD1. J lost 4 bases, V lost 0 bases, and 3 bases had no gene match. The germline CDR1 and CDR2 sequences are WNHNN and SYGVQD (reference sequence). The CDR3 is 14 residues long.

This chain joins TRBV4-3 and TRBJ1-2; tentative D call: TRBD1 (5 bases). The V gene's germline CDR1 is LGHNA and CDR2 YSLEER. The ends were cut back, 0 bases at V and 5 bases at J, with 10 bases in the middle. The CDR3 has 14 amino acids. The CDR3: CASSQDHRIYGYTF. In DNA, the CDR3 is TGCGCCAGCAGCCAAGATCACAGGATTTATGGCTACACCTTC.

The chain couples TRBV11-2 to TRBJ2-5; D possibly corresponds to TRBD1 (5 bases). This CDR3 has 15 residues. V was pared by 6 bases and J by 2 bases, with 16 bases between. Germline-derived CDR1 and CDR2 are SGHAT and FQNNGV. CDR3 loop: CASSSRRQNQETQYF. For the CDR3, the DNA is TGTGCCAGCAGTTCCCGACGACAGAATCAAGAGACCCAGTACTTC.

V is TRBV13 and J is TRBJ1-1; D call uncertain. The germline gives CDR1 PRHDT, CDR2 FYEKMQ (reference sequence). CDR3 length equals 14 residues. The ends were cut back, 3 bases at V and 1 base at J, with 9 bases in the middle. The DNA of the CDR3 is TGTGCCAGCAGCTTCGCAGGCTCGAACACTGAAGCTTTCTTT. Its protein is CASSFAGSNTEAFF. Full variable domain (outside the CDR3, taken from reference TRBV13 and TRBJ1-1): AAGVIQSPRHLIKEKRETATLKCYPIPRHDTVYWYQQGPGQDPQFLISFYEKMQSDKGSIPDRFSAQQFSDYHSELNMSSLELGDSALYFCASSFAGSNTEAFFGQGTRLTVV.

The chain is built from TRBV27 and TRBJ2-7, with D tentatively TRBD1 (6 bases). V lost 5 bases to trimming and J lost 3 bases, with 11 bases between them. The germline gives CDR1 MNHEY, CDR2 SMNVEV (reference sequence). This CDR3 comprises 13 residues. The CDR3: CASSKGHLYEQYF. The DNA of the CDR3 is TGTGCCAGCAGTAAGGGACATCTCTACGAGCAGTACTTC.

This clone was seen a handful of times. The chain employs TRBV4-2 and TRBJ2-1; perhaps TRBD2 as D (7 bases). The V end lost 0 bases, the J end lost 8 bases, and 17 bases lay between the germline ends. Germline CDR1 and CDR2: LGHNA and YNFKEQ. The CDR3 runs to 16 residues. The CDR3 DNA follows: TGTGCCAGCAGCCAAGAATACGGGGGGCCCGCCGATGAGCAGTTCTTC. Its protein is CASSQEYGGPADEQFF.

This sequence joins TRBV12-1 and TRBJ2-3; the table assigns TRBD1, which was not confirmed against the DNA. TRBV12-1 is a known pseudogene. The CDR3 has 16 residues. The CDR3 coding sequence is TGTGCCAGCAGCTATCCACGAGGGGGAGAGGAAGATACGCAGTATTTT. Translating it yields CASSYPRGGEEDTQYF.

The genes are TRBV6-1 and TRBJ1-2; D is perhaps TRBD1 (5 bases). The germline V gene has CDR1 MNHNS and CDR2 SASEGT. Between the trimmed V and J ends, which lost 3 bases and 8 bases, there was a span of 16 bases. This CDR3 is 14 amino acids long. CDR3 sequence reads: CASSDQGGTRGYTF. In nucleotides, the CDR3 is TGTGCCAGCAGTGATCAGGGCGGAACTAGGGGCTACACCTTC.

The genes are TRBV27 and TRBJ2-7; TRBD2 matches 10 bases. The germline gives CDR1 MNHEY, CDR2 SMNVEV (reference sequence). CDR3 size: 13 residues. V was pared by 6 bases and J by 6 bases, with 5 bases of the junction left unmatched. This CDR3 reads CASRPSGSPEQYF. The DNA of the CDR3 is TGTGCCAGCAGGCCTAGCGGGAGTCCCGAGCAGTACTTC.

The chain combines TRBV7-8 with TRBJ2-1, with a weak D call TRBD1 (5 bases). CDR3 size: 13 residues. Germline CDR1 is SGHVS and CDR2 is FQNEAQ. Deletions cut 5 bases from V and 10 bases from J, with 15 bases between. The CDR3, as DNA: TGTGCCAGCAGCCCCTACAGGTACCGGGAGCAGTTCTTC. Amino acid sequence: CASSPYRYREQFF. Drawing the rest from reference TRBV7-8 and TRBJ2-1, the complete variable domain is GAGVSQSPRYKVAKRGQDVALRCDPISGHVSLFWYQQALGQGPEFLTYFQNEAQLDKSGLPSDRFFAERPEGSVSTLKIQRTQQEDSAVYLCASSPYRYREQFFGPGTRLTVL.